Listed below are T cell receptor beta chains from one sample, sequenced in a study of blood T cells in healthy people across ages. Using its own MiXCR run on the 5' RACE reads, TCRdb lists one record per CDR3 protein. The data show about 1.4 million distinct CDR3 sequences, with approximately 63% seen just once and 6.5% to 8% held by the top ten. The specimen was blood. The receptors here all came from a man aged 18 to 29 in good health. Each CDR3 is given with its conserved first and last residue. Fields, in order: clone size, J gene, D gene, V gene, CDR3 protein, CDR3 DNA. A D gene is named only where the DNA matches it firmly. Rows may omit the clone size; those that give it use once, few, many or a size class.

>.|TRBJ2-5|.|TRBV7-6
CASSLAVLETQYF
TGTGCCAGCAGCTTAGCGGTCTTGGAGACCCAGTACTTC
>few|TRBJ2-7|.|TRBV25-1
CASLGRGGYEQYF
TGTGCCAGCCTGGGCAGGGGTGGTTACGAGCAGTACTTC
>.|TRBJ1-2|.|TRBV28
CASSPPIIGDSYTF
TGTGCCAGCAGTCCCCCGATCATTGGGGATAGCTACACCTTC
>.|TRBJ2-3|.|TRBV27
CASSDTHKRDDTQYF
TGTGCCAGCAGTGACACCCACAAGAGGGATGATACGCAGTATTTT
>.|TRBJ2-7|TRBD1|TRBV7-9
CASSLAGDRGHYEQYF
TGTGCCAGCAGCTTAGCGGGGGACAGGGGACACTACGAGCAGTACTTC
>.|TRBJ2-7|.|TRBV15
CATSREANSYEQYF
TGTGCCACCAGCAGAGAGGCCAACTCCTACGAGCAGTACTTC
>.|TRBJ2-1|.|TRBV27
CASSMASGDEQFF
TGTGCCAGCAGCATGGCGTCAGGCGATGAGCAGTTCTTC
>few|TRBJ2-7|.|TRBV12-3/TRBV12-4
CASNTGEGNYEQYF
TGTGCCAGTAACACAGGGGAGGGGAACTACGAGCAGTACTTC
>once|TRBJ2-5|.|TRBV12-3/TRBV12-4
CASSLLTAGRETQYF
TGTGCCAGCAGCCTCCTCACAGCGGGCCGTGAGACCCAGTACTTC
>.|TRBJ2-7|.|TRBV6-2/TRBV6-3
CASSDSIYEQYF
TGTGCCAGCAGTGACTCTATCTACGAGCAGTACTTC
>few|TRBJ2-1|TRBD2|TRBV11-1
CASSLAASGGKNEQFF
TGTGCCAGCAGCTTAGCGGCTAGCGGGGGGAAAAATGAGCAGTTCTTC
>few|TRBJ1-5|TRBD1|TRBV3-1
CASSLRTGDQPQHF
TGTGCCAGCAGTCTTAGGACAGGGGATCAGCCCCAGCATTTT
>.|TRBJ2-1|TRBD2|TRBV12-3/TRBV12-4
CASSFRMASGIYVQFF
TGTGCCAGCAGTTTTCGAATGGCTAGCGGGATCTATGTGCAGTTCTTC
>few|TRBJ2-7|.|TRBV29-1
CSVWGVREQYF
TGCAGCGTTTGGGGTGTGCGCGAGCAGTACTTC
>.|TRBJ2-7|.|TRBV20-1
CSAAQGFEQYF
TGCAGTGCTGCACAGGGCTTCGAGCAGTACTTC
>few|TRBJ2-7|TRBD1|TRBV7-9
CASSSGTVTYEQYF
TGTGCCAGCAGCTCCGGGACAGTTACCTACGAGCAGTACTTC
>once|TRBJ1-2|.|TRBV5-1
CASSKQASNGYTF
TGCGCCAGCAGTAAACAGGCGTCGAATGGCTACACCTTC
>.|TRBJ2-3|.|TRBV5-8
CASSPGVRETDTQYF
TGTGCCAGCAGCCCCGGTGTCAGGGAAACAGATACGCAGTATTTT
>.|TRBJ1-2|.|TRBV7-9
CASSLARTAYGYTF
TGTGCCAGCAGCTTAGCGCGGACAGCTTATGGCTACACCTTC
>.|TRBJ1-5|.|TRBV6-2/TRBV6-3
CASSYVRASNQPQHF
TGTGCCAGCAGTTATGTCAGGGCTAGCAATCAGCCCCAGCATTTT
>.|TRBJ1-2|.|TRBV7-2
CASSLAGQDGYTF
TGTGCCAGCAGCTTAGCTGGACAAGATGGCTACACCTTC
>.|TRBJ2-7|TRBD2|TRBV7-6
CASSYTSGAPTNEQYF
TGTGCCAGCAGCTATACTAGCGGTGCACCGACCAACGAGCAGTACTTC
>few|TRBJ2-5|TRBD1|TRBV7-9
CASSTNRGEDSQETQYF
TGTGCCAGCAGCACTAACAGGGGCGAGGATTCTCAAGAGACCCAGTACTTC
>.|TRBJ2-4|.|TRBV3-1
CASSQVGINIQYF
TGTGCCAGCAGCCAAGTTGGGATCAACATTCAGTACTTC
>once|TRBJ2-4|.|TRBV7-2
CASSLRVYRKQYF
TGTGCCAGCAGCTTAAGGGTTTACCGAAAGCAGTACTTC
>.|TRBJ2-2|.|TRBV4-1
CASSQEGSGVGAGELFF
TGCGCCAGCAGCCAAGAAGGGTCAGGGGTGGGCGCCGGGGAGCTGTTTTTT
>.|TRBJ1-4|TRBD1|TRBV6-2/TRBV6-3
CASSYGTVGEKLFF
TGTGCCAGCAGTTACGGGACAGTAGGTGAAAAACTGTTTTTT
>few|TRBJ2-7|.|TRBV27
CASSLSGGGVYEQYF
TGTGCCAGCAGTTTATCCGGAGGGGGCGTGTACGAGCAGTACTTC
>once|TRBJ2-7|TRBD2|TRBV10-3
CAISEPAPSGRIYEQYF
TGTGCCATCAGTGAGCCAGCCCCTAGCGGGAGGATCTACGAGCAGTACTTC
>.|TRBJ1-2|.|TRBV13
CASSLDGTLYGYTF
TGTGCCAGCAGCTTAGATGGGACCCTCTATGGCTACACCTTC
>few|TRBJ2-5|.|TRBV20-1
CSAMTGLAAETQYF
TGCAGTGCCATGACGGGACTCGCTGCTGAGACCCAGTACTTC
>.|TRBJ2-1|.|TRBV20-1
CSASPMGNEQFF
TGCAGTGCTAGCCCCATGGGGAATGAGCAGTTCTTC
>.|TRBJ2-7|.|TRBV4-1
CASSQGGAGLDYEQYF
TGCGCCAGCAGCCAAGGAGGTGCCGGGTTGGACTACGAGCAGTACTTC
>.|TRBJ2-7|TRBD1|TRBV5-6
CASSQGGSAYEQYF
TGTGCCAGCAGCCAAGGGGGCTCGGCGTACGAGCAGTACTTC
>.|TRBJ2-3|.|TRBV4-2
CASSKLASTDTQYF
TGTGCCAGCAGCAAACTAGCATCCACAGATACGCAGTATTTT
>.|TRBJ2-7|.|TRBV29-1
CSISGDKDEQYF
TGCAGTATCTCGGGTGATAAGGACGAGCAGTACTTC
>few|TRBJ2-4|TRBD2|TRBV7-6
CASTPSTGRGLDPNIQYF
TGTGCCAGCACACCGTCCACCGGACGAGGACTAGACCCTAACATTCAGTACTTC
>.|TRBJ2-3|.|TRBV6-2/TRBV6-3
CASSYFGTQTQYF
TGTGCCAGCAGTTACTTCGGGACACAGACGCAGTATTTT
>.|TRBJ2-3|.|TRBV27
CASKGGAHVGDTQYF
TGTGCCAGCAAGGGGGGGGCGCATGTTGGAGATACGCAGTATTTT
>.|TRBJ2-3|TRBD1|TRBV7-9
CASRPPRDSSTDTQYF
TGTGCCAGCAGACCCCCGAGGGACAGTAGCACAGATACGCAGTATTTT
>.|TRBJ2-7|TRBD1|TRBV2
CAVPRDRPPYEQYF
TGTGCCGTACCCCGGGACAGACCACCCTACGAGCAGTACTTC
>.|TRBJ2-1|TRBD1|TRBV2
CASSEWDSSYNEQFF
TGTGCCAGCAGTGAGTGGGACAGCTCCTACAATGAGCAGTTCTTC
>few|TRBJ2-3|.|TRBV6-5
CASSYSGRYSTDTQYF
TGTGCCAGCAGTTACTCGGGGCGGTATAGCACAGATACGCAGTATTTT
>.|TRBJ2-3|.|TRBV30
CAWSAGADTQYF
TGTGCCTGGAGTGCGGGAGCAGATACGCAGTATTTT
>.|TRBJ2-5|.|TRBV4-1
CASSQESLRGGETQYF
TGCGCCAGCAGCCAGGAATCCCTTAGAGGGGGAGAGACCCAGTACTTC
>.|TRBJ2-2|TRBD2|TRBV6-6
CASRGSGGAIGELFF
TGTGCCAGCAGGGGTAGCGGGGGGGCTATCGGGGAGCTGTTTTTT
>.|TRBJ1-2|.|TRBV28
CASSALTREGGYTF
TGTGCCAGCAGTGCGCTCACCAGGGAGGGGGGCTACACCTTC
>.|TRBJ1-2|.|TRBV4-3
CASSQNEQGDYGYTF
TGCGCCAGCAGCCAAAACGAACAGGGAGACTATGGCTACACCTTC
>.|TRBJ2-7|.|TRBV6-5
CASSYRALLSYEQYF
TGTGCCAGCAGTTACCGGGCCCTCCTCTCCTACGAGCAGTACTTC
>.|TRBJ2-2|.|TRBV20-1
CSAREAENTGELFF
TGCAGTGCTAGAGAGGCCGAGAACACCGGGGAGCTGTTTTTT
>.|TRBJ2-3|TRBD1|TRBV4-3
CASSPPGGRGTDTQYF
TGCGCCAGCAGCCCCCCAGGGGGAAGGGGTACAGATACGCAGTATTTT
>.|TRBJ2-7|.|TRBV4-1
CASSQTPGRSYEQYF
TGCGCCAGCAGCCAAACCCCTGGCAGGTCCTACGAGCAGTACTTC
>few|TRBJ2-5|TRBD2|TRBV24-1
CATSDPTKAGGLETQYF
TGTGCCACCAGTGACCCGACCAAAGCGGGAGGGCTCGAGACCCAGTACTTC
>.|TRBJ2-7|TRBD2|TRBV11-2
CASSLDGAGGHEQYF
TGTGCCAGCAGCTTAGACGGAGCGGGAGGTCACGAGCAGTACTTC
>.|TRBJ1-1|.|TRBV20-1
CSARIPGRYTEAFF
TGCAGTGCTAGAATCCCCGGGAGGTACACTGAAGCTTTCTTT
>.|TRBJ2-4|.|TRBV2
CASRALPGLEYVQYF
TGTGCCAGCAGGGCTCTTCCTGGACTGGAATACGTGCAGTACTTC
>few|TRBJ1-6|.|TRBV6-5
CASSYRGSSYNSPLHF
TGTGCCAGCAGTTACCGGGGGAGCTCCTATAATTCACCCCTCCACTTT
>.|TRBJ2-7|.|TRBV7-9
CASSPARGHYYEQYF
TGTGCCAGCAGCCCCGCCCGGGGACACTATTACGAGCAGTACTTC
>.|TRBJ2-1|TRBD1|TRBV6-1
CASSEDSGGEQFF
TGTGCCAGCAGTGAAGATTCAGGGGGCGAGCAGTTCTTC